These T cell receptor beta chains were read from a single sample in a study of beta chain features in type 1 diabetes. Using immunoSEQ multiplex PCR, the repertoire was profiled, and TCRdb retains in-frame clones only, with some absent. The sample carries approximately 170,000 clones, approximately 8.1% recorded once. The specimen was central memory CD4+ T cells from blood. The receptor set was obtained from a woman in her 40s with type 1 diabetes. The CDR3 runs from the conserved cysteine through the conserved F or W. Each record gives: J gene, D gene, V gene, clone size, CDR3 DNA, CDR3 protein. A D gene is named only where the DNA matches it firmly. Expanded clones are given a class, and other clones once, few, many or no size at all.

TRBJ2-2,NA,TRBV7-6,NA,TGTGCCAGCAGCTTAAGAGGTCAGAACACCGGGGAGCTGTTTTTT,CASSLRGQNTGELFF
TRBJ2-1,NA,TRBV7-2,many,TGTGCCAGCAGCTTAGGTCCCGATGAGCAGTTCTTC,CASSLGPDEQFF
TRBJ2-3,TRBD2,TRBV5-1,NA,TGCGCCTCCCAGGAACAAGCGGGGGGTAACACAGATACGCAGTATTTT,CASQEQAGGNTDTQYF
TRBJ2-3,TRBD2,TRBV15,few,TGTGCCACCAGCTTTGGACTAGCGGGCACAGATACGCAGTATTTT,CATSFGLAGTDTQYF
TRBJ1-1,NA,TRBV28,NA,TGTGCCAGCAGCTCTCACAGCATGAACACTGAAGCTTTCTTT,CASSSHSMNTEAFF
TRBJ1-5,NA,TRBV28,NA,TGTGCCAGCAGTTTATTGGCGGGGGCGAATCAGCCCCAGCATTTT,CASSLLAGANQPQHF
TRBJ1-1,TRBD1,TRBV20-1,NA,TGCAGTGCTAGCCTGGACAGGGAAGCTTTCTTT,CSASLDREAFF
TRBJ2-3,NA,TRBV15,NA,TGTGCCACCAGCAGAGGTGGCAGCACAGATACGCAGTATTTT,CATSRGGSTDTQYF
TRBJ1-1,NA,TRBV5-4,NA,TGTGCCAGCAGCGTTGCCGGGCGGGGGATGGACACTGAAGCTTTCTTT,CASSVAGRGMDTEAFF
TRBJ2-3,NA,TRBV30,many,TGTGCCTGGACCGAGGGAGATACGCAGTATTTT,CAWTEGDTQYF
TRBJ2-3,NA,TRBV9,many,TGTGCCAGCAGTCGAGCAGATACGCAGTATTTT,CASSRADTQYF
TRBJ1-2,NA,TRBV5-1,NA,TGCGCCAGCAGTCCGGACAGCCAGAACTATGGCTACACCTTC,CASSPDSQNYGYTF
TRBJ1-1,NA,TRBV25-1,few,TGTGCCAGCAGTGAAGCCAGGAACACTGAAGCTTTCTTT,CASSEARNTEAFF
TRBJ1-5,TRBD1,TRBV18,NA,TGTGCCAGCTCACCTCCGGGACAGGGAAATCAGCCCCAGCATTTT,CASSPPGQGNQPQHF
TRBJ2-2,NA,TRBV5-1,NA,TGCGCCAGCAGCTTGGCCGCAGGGGTCGGGGAGCTGTTTTTT,CASSLAAGVGELFF
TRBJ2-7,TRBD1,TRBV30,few,TGTGCCTGGAGTGTGAAATCGACAGGGGTGGACAAGCAGTACTTC,CAWSVKSTGVDKQYF
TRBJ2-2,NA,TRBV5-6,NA,TGTGCCAGCAGCCGAAGACAATTCACCGGGGAGCTGTTTTTT,CASSRRQFTGELFF
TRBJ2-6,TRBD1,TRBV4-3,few,TGCGCCAGCAGTTCGACAGGGGGATTCTTCTCTGGGGCCAACGTCCTGACTTTC,CASSSTGGFFSGANVLTF
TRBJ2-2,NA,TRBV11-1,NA,TGTGCCAGCAGATCCCGTGACAGGAACACCGGGGAGCTGTTTTTT,CASRSRDRNTGELFF
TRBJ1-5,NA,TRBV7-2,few,TGTGCCAGCACCGCAGGCAGCAATCAGCCCCAGCATTTT,CASTAGSNQPQHF
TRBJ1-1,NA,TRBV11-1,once,TGTGCCAGCAGCCGGGGGGCGAACACTGAAGCTTTCTTT,CASSRGANTEAFF
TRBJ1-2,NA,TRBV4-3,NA,TGCGCCAGCAGCCCGGGACTCCGGGTGGACTATGGCTACACCTTC,CASSPGLRVDYGYTF
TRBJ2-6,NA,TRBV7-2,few,TGTGCCAGCAGCTTATCTGGGACATCCCTCCTCAGTGGGGCCAACGTCCTGACTTTC,CASSLSGTSLLSGANVLTF
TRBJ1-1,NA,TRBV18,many,TGTGCCAGCTCCCCAGAGACAGGAGGAACTGAAGCTTTCTTT,CASSPETGGTEAFF
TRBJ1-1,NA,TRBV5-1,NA,TGCGCCAGCAGCTTGTTGAACACAGGCCTCGGCACTGAAGCTTTCTTT,CASSLLNTGLGTEAFF
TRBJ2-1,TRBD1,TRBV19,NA,TGTGCCAGTAGTGACAGGGGCTCCTACAATGAGCAGTTCTTC,CASSDRGSYNEQFF
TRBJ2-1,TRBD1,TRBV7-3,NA,TGTGCCAGCAGCCCGGGACAGGGGCGATCCTACAATGAGCAGTTCTTC,CASSPGQGRSYNEQFF
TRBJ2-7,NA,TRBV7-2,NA,TGTGCCAGCAGCTCTGGGACATCCTCCTACGAGCAGTACTTC,CASSSGTSSYEQYF
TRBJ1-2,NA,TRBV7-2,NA,TGTGCCAGCAGCCCGAGACAGACCCGGGAGGGGGGCTACACCTTC,CASSPRQTREGGYTF
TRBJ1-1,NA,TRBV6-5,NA,TGTGCCAGCGAGGCGGGAGTAGACACTGAAGCTTTCTTT,CASEAGVDTEAFF
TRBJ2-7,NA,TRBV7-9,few,TGTGCCAGCAGCCCTGAGCCGACTCTCTACGAGCAGTACTTC,CASSPEPTLYEQYF
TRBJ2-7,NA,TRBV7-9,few,TGTGCCAGCAGCTTAGGTTCAGGCGAGCAGTACTTC,CASSLGSGEQYF
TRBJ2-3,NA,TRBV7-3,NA,TGTGCCAGCAGCCTCAGGAGGAGCACAGATACGCAGTATTTT,CASSLRRSTDTQYF
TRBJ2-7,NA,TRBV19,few,TGTGCCAGTAGTATCCGGTTGAGCTCCTACGAGCAGTACTTC,CASSIRLSSYEQYF
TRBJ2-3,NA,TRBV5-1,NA,TGCGCCAGCAGCTCGGCTAGCTGGAGCACAGATACGCAGTATTTT,CASSSASWSTDTQYF
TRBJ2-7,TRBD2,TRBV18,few,TGTGCCAGCTCACAATATAGCGGGGGAGGCTCCTACGAGCAGTACTTC,CASSQYSGGGSYEQYF
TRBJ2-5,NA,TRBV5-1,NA,TGCGCCAGCAGCTGGGCGGGGGAGACCCAGTACTTC,CASSWAGETQYF
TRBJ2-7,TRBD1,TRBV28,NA,TGTGCCAGCAGTTCCCGGGACAGATCCTTCTACGAGCAGTACTTC,CASSSRDRSFYEQYF
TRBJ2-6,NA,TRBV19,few,TGTGCCAGTAGCCTCCTAACTGGGGCCAACGTCCTGACTTTC,CASSLLTGANVLTF
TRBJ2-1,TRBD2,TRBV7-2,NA,TGTGCCAGCAGCTTAGGACTAGCGGGGGGGCGGGAGCAGTTCTTC,CASSLGLAGGREQFF
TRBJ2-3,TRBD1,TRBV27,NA,TGTGCCAGCACCCAGGACAGGTCCACAGATACGCAGTATTTT,CASTQDRSTDTQYF
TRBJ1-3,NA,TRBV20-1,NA,TGCAGTGCTAGCGGTGGAAACACCATATATTTT,CSASGGNTIYF
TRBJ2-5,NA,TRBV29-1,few,TGCAGCTATTCGGACTCCCGACCTGAGACCCAGTACTTC,CSYSDSRPETQYF
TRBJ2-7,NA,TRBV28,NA,TGTGCCAGCAGGGAGACTTCTACGAAGCAGTACTTC,CASRETSTKQYF
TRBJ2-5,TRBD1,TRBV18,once,TGTGCCAGCTCATCGACAGGGGGATTCGGAGAGACCCAGTACTTC,CASSSTGGFGETQYF
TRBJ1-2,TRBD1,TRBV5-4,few,TGTGCCAGCAGCCCGGGCGGACAGGACTATGGCTACACCTTC,CASSPGGQDYGYTF
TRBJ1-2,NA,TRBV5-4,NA,TGTGCCAGCAGCTTGGAAGCGGGGGGCCTGGGCTACACCTTC,CASSLEAGGLGYTF
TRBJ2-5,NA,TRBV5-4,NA,TGTGCCAGCAGCTTAAGGGGGGGGGAGACCCAGTACTTC,CASSLRGGETQYF
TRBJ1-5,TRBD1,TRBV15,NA,TGTGCCACCAGCCCAAGCCGGCAGGGGGTCCAGCCCCAGCATTTT,CATSPSRQGVQPQHF
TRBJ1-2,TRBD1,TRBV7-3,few,TGTGCCAGCAGCTTTTCAGGGGGCGCCTACACCTTC,CASSFSGGAYTF
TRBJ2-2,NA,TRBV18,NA,TGTGCCAGCTCACCACGGTATAGCGACGACGGGGAGCTGTTTTTT,CASSPRYSDDGELFF
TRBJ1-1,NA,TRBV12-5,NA,TGTGCTAGTGTCCGGGGGGCAGGCACTGAAGCTTTCTTT,CASVRGAGTEAFF
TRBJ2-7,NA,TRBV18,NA,TGTGCCAGCTCTCAGGGGCCATCCTACGAGCAGTACTTC,CASSQGPSYEQYF
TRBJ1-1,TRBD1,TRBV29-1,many,TGCAGCGTCAGGGACAGAAGTTCGTTCATGAACACTGAAGCTTTCTTT,CSVRDRSSFMNTEAFF
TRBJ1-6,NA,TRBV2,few,TGTGCCAGCAGAGAGGGCAGAATGGATTCACCCCTCCACTTT,CASREGRMDSPLHF
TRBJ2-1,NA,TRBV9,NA,TGTGCCAGCAGCTACCGAGCGGATAGCTCCTACAATGAGCAGTTCTTC,CASSYRADSSYNEQFF
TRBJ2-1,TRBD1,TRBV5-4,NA,TGTGCCAGCAGCCCGGGACAGAGTGGCAATGAGCAGTTCTTC,CASSPGQSGNEQFF
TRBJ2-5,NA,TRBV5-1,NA,TGCGCCAGCAGCACCTCCGGGAGCGAGACCCAGTACTTC,CASSTSGSETQYF
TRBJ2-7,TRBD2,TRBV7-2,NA,TGTGCCAGCAGCTTATTACGGCTAGCGGCCTACGAGCAGTACTTC,CASSLLRLAAYEQYF
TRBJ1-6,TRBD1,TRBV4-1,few,TGCGCCAGCAGCCAAGGTGGACAGGGTGCAAATTCACCCCTCCACTTT,CASSQGGQGANSPLHF